This T cell receptor (beta chain) is drawn from a study of T cell repertoires in cytomegalovirus infection. Whole-study context: Carrying CMV and the relevant HLA type showed in public TCR beta signatures. Overall study findings and caveats: Dominating the ex vivo response were HLA-C-restricted CMV-specific TCR beta clonotypes.

The CDR3 is made up of 16 amino acids. CDR1 and CDR2 from the germline V gene are LGHNA and YNFKEQ. Deletions cut 1 base from V and 6 bases from J, with 16 bases between. This clonotype was counted only a few times. Its matching antigen is unknown. TCRdb re-called the reads through MiXCR, storing one row per CDR3 protein. In the table there are about 900,000 distinct CDR3 sequences, approximately 31% of which are singletons. The chain recombines TRBV4-2 with TRBJ2-1, with D perhaps matching TRBD2 (6 bases). The receptor was derived from a human donor in good health (CMV status not recorded). Some clones in this sample may be carry-over from other donors' samples. Sample: cultured CD8+ T cells from PBMCs, taken from culture after CMV antigen stimulation. The CDR3 bases are TGTGCCAGCAGCCAAGGGGATAGCGGAGGATTCAATGAGCAGTTCTTC. Translated: CASSQGDSGGFNEQFF.